These 22 T cell receptor beta chains share one sample of origin, sequenced in a study of blood T cell repertoires in COVID-19. Libraries were prepared by immunoSEQ multiplex PCR; TCRdb keeps only in-frame clonotypes and omits some of them. The sample lists around 200,000 clones, 75% to 90% occurring once. What was sequenced was PBMCs or T cells enriched from blood (not recorded which). Every receptor here comes from a man aged 40-50 years who had recovered from COVID-19.

The gene calls are TRBV20-1 and TRBJ2-1, with 7 bases aligning to TRBD2. There are 13 residues in the CDR3. Looked up from germline, CDR1 is DFQATT and CDR2 is SNEGSKA (reference sequence). J gave up 9 bases and V 3 bases, and 8 bases lay outside the gene matches. CDR3 bases: TGCAGTGCTAGTCCCGGGGGAGGGAGTGAGCAGTTCTTC. This encodes CSASPGGGSEQFF.

The chain recombines TRBV5-6 with TRBJ2-1; no clear D. The ends were cut back, 0 bases at V and 0 bases at J, with 7 bases in the middle. Germline CDR1 and CDR2: SGHDT and YYEEEE. This CDR3 comprises 15 residues. CDR3 DNA sequence: TGTGCCAGCAGCTTGGACCCTAGCTCCTACAATGAGCAGTTCTTC. Translation: CASSLDPSSYNEQFF.

Note on this clone: This clone may be a read error of a much larger clone one base away. The rearrangement links TRBV21-1 to TRBJ2-7; the table's TRBD1 call for D was not verified on the DNA. TRBV21-1 is designated a pseudogene. The length of the CDR3 is 13 residues. This chain's CDR3 is CASSIQGTYEQYF. CDR3 DNA sequence: TGTGCCAGCAGCATACAGGGTACCTACGAGCAGTACTTC.

The genes are TRBV3-1 (or the pseudogene TRBV3-2) and TRBJ1-1; maybe TRBD1 (5 bases). CDR1 and CDR2 (germline): LGHDT, YNNKEL (reference sequence). This CDR3 contains 14 residues. V lost 1 base and J lost 7, with 13 bases in between. This CDR3 reads CASSQGAGINEAFF. For the CDR3, the DNA is TGTGCCAGCAGCCAAGGTGCAGGGATCAATGAAGCTTTCTTT.

This clone was detected once. The gene calls are TRBV24-1 and TRBJ2-2, with 7 bases lining up with TRBD2. The CDR3 totals 13 residues. The V segment lost 8 bases and the J segment 3 bases; nucleotides outside the gene matches: 2. Germline CDR1 KGHDR, CDR2 SFDVKD. The CDR3 DNA follows: TGTGCCACCACGGGGGGTTACACCGGGGAGCTGTTTTTT. Translation: CATTGGYTGELFF.

The chain is built from TRBV6-5 and TRBJ1-2; D is perhaps TRBD1 (6 bases). V lost 6 bases and J lost 1, with 15 bases in between. This CDR3 contains 15 residues. Germline V lookup: CDR1 MNHEY, CDR2 SVGAGI. The CDR3 DNA reads TGTGCCAGCAGACAGGACAGCTCCCTTAACTATGGCTACACCTTC. Protein: CASRQDSSLNYGYTF.

This clone was seen once. The rearrangement links TRBV28 to TRBJ2-3, with TRBD2 as a possible D gene (6 bases). CDR3 length: 15 amino acids. V lost 7 bases, J lost 0 bases, and 14 bases lay in between. Germline V CDR1 and CDR2: MDHEN, SYDVKM. The CDR3 sequence: CASNSGGVSTDTQYF. The DNA of the CDR3 is TGTGCCAGCAATTCTGGAGGGGTGAGCACAGATACGCAGTATTTT.

The chain combines TRBV28 with TRBJ2-1; D is uncertain. This CDR3 spans 13 amino acids. Germline values: CDR1 MDHEN, CDR2 SYDVKM. Trimming took off 8 bases at V and 5 bases at J, with 13 bases between the two ends. CDR3 DNA sequence: TGTGCCAGCCTTACGCGGAGAAACAATGAGCAGTTCTTC. Encoded protein: CASLTRRNNEQFF.

The V gene is TRBV30, the J gene TRBJ2-7; D is undetermined. V was clipped by 4 bases and J by 1 base, with 11 bases between them. The CDR3 runs to 13 residues. CDR1 is GTSNPN and CDR2 is SVGIG in the germline V gene (reference sequence). The DNA of the CDR3 is TGTGCCTGGAACCGGGTCTTGTCCTACGAGCAGTACTTC. This gives the protein CAWNRVLSYEQYF.

The chain is built from TRBV4-1 and TRBJ1-5; TRBD1 might be the D (6 bases). CDR1 and CDR2 (germline): MGHRA, YSYEKL. V shed 4 bases and J shed 6 bases, with 16 bases lying between them. This CDR3 has 15 amino acids. CDR3 in amino acids: CASSREGQGSQPQHF. As DNA, the CDR3 is TGCGCCAGCAGCCGGGAAGGGCAGGGGAGTCAGCCCCAGCATTTT.

This chain uses TRBV7-2 with TRBJ1-2; D is unresolved. This CDR3 region has 14 residues. Germline-derived CDR1 and CDR2 are SGHTA and FQGNSA. Trimming took 5 bases from V and 0 from J, leaving 10 bases between them. This CDR3 reads CASSPYTANYGYTF. The CDR3 bases are TGTGCCAGCAGCCCCTACACAGCTAACTATGGCTACACCTTC.

This clone was seen only once. In the same sample, other DNA sequences code for this CDR3. The J gene is TRBJ1-2, the V gene TRBV28; 7 nucleotides line up with TRBD1. The V gene's germline CDR1 is MDHEN and CDR2 SYDVKM. Trimming at V came to 6 bases and at J to 4 bases, leaving 5 bases not matched to a gene. This CDR3 is built from 13 residues. The CDR3: CASSLDRAYGYTF. CDR3 nucleotide sequence: TGTGCCAGCAGCCTTGACAGGGCCTATGGCTACACCTTC.

The chain uses TRBV18 and TRBJ1-3; maybe TRBD1 (5 bases). Trimming cost V 3 bases and J 0 bases, with 15 bases left between them. In germline, CDR1 is KGHSH, CDR2 LQKENI. The CDR3 contains 17 residues. Here the CDR3 DNA reads TGTGCCAGCTCACCTACAGGCCATACTGGCTCTGGAAACACCATATATTTT. Translation: CASSPTGHTGSGNTIYF.

The rearrangement uses TRBV24-1 and TRBJ2-1; TRBD1 might be the D (6 bases). Between the trimmed V and J ends, which lost 4 bases and 3 bases, there was a span of 12 bases. This CDR3 has 15 amino acids. From germline, CDR1 is KGHDR and CDR2 SFDVKD. The CDR3 protein is CATSDSTGIYNEQFF. For the CDR3, the DNA is TGTGCCACCAGTGACTCGACAGGAATCTACAATGAGCAGTTCTTC.

The chain joins TRBV5-1 to TRBJ2-2, with D possibly being TRBD2 (5 bases). The CDR3 has 13 residues. Between the trimmed V and J ends, which lost 5 bases and 1 base, there was a span of 6 bases. Germline CDR1 and CDR2: SGHRS and YFSETQ. This CDR3 reads CASSEGNTGELFF. The CDR3 nucleotides read TGCGCCAGCAGTGAGGGGAACACCGGGGAGCTGTTTTTT.

The chain is built from TRBV5-5 and TRBJ2-1, with TRBD2 matching 7 bases. In germline, CDR1 is SGHKS, CDR2 YYEKEE (reference sequence). The CDR3 runs to 15 residues. V gave up 2 bases and J gave up 7 bases; unmatched junction bases: 9. Here the CDR3 DNA reads TGTGCCAGCAGCTTTAAGCCAGGCGGGGGAAATGAGCAGTTCTTC. Protein product: CASSFKPGGGNEQFF.

The chain carries TRBV12-2 and TRBJ1-6; the table calls TRBD1, which could not be checked here. TRBV12-2 is recorded as a pseudogene. This CDR3 has 13 residues. The CDR3 region has the DNA TGTGCAAGTCGGGACAGGGGAAGTTCACCCCTCCACTTT. This translates into CASRDRGSSPLHF.

The chain recombines TRBV18 with TRBJ1-1; 7 bases are shared with TRBD1. There are 15 residues in the CDR3. The trim removed 3 bases at V and 5 bases at J, leaving 9 bases unmatched. Germline-derived CDR1 and CDR2 are KGHSH and LQKENI. Here the CDR3 reads CASSPELTGSTEAFF. CDR3 DNA sequence: TGTGCCAGCTCACCTGAATTGACAGGGTCAACTGAAGCTTTCTTT.

The rearrangement joins TRBV5-1 to TRBJ1-3, with D possibly matching TRBD1 (6 bases). The V end was cut by 2 bases, the J end by 1 base, with 10 bases between. CDR1 SGHRS and CDR2 YFSETQ come from the germline V gene. CDR3 length: 15 amino acids. As DNA, the CDR3 is TGCGCCAGCAGCTTACAGGGAATATCTGGAAACACCATATATTTT. Protein: CASSLQGISGNTIYF.

The chain links TRBV24-1 to TRBJ2-3; 7 nucleotides match TRBD1. Germline trimming cut 5 bases from V and 3 bases from J; bases unmatched to any gene: 7. The CDR3 sequence is 15 residues long. CDR1 is KGHDR, CDR2 SFDVKD, per germline. The CDR3 DNA follows: TGTGCCACCAGTGGCAACAGGGGTGGGACAGATACGCAGTATTTT. It codes for CATSGNRGGTDTQYF.

This clone was detected a few times. This chain connects TRBV18 to TRBJ2-5; 9 bases agree with TRBD2. The CDR3 contains 16 residues. J gave up 2 bases and V 11 bases, and 15 bases lay outside the gene matches. Looked up from germline, CDR1 is KGHSH and CDR2 is LQKENI. The CDR3 here is CASAGFSGRGQETQYF. The CDR3 nucleotides are TGTGCCTCGGCTGGGTTTAGCGGGAGAGGTCAAGAGACCCAGTACTTC. The variable domain in full, with the rest retrieved from reference TRBV18 and TRBJ2-5, is NAGVMQNPRHLVRRRGQEARLRCSPMKGHSHVYWYRQLPEEGLKFMVYLQKENIIDESGMPKERFSAEFPKEGPSILRIQQVVRGDSAAYFCASAGFSGRGQETQYFGPGTRLLVL.

V and J are TRBV5-6 and TRBJ1-2; D is unresolved. V dropped 2 bases and J dropped 2 bases, with 7 bases sitting between them. CDR1 and CDR2 (germline): SGHDT, YYEEEE. This CDR3 contains 13 residues. The CDR3 DNA follows: TGTGCCAGCAGCTTAACAGTCAACTATGGCTACACCTTC. Translation gives CASSLTVNYGYTF.